Following are 9 T cell receptor beta chains from one sample sequenced in a study of shared clonotypes between healthy human individuals. Assay used: immunoSEQ multiplex PCR; TCRdb lists only in-frame clones, some missing. The sample carries approximately 120,000 clones, about 63% recorded once. Specimen: memory CD8+ T cells sorted from blood. Subset defined: CD45RO+ cells pooled with CCR7-negative TemRA cells. All receptors come from a woman between 25 and 40 years old in good health.

V gene TRBV11-2 combines with J gene TRBJ2-3; a possible D gene is TRBD1 (6 bases). The germline V gene encodes CDR1 SGHAT and CDR2 FQNNGV. Trimming removed 1 base from V and 2 bases from J, with 13 bases in between. The CDR3 loop spans 16 amino acids. As DNA, the CDR3 is TGTGCCAGCAGCTTAGGTGCAGGGGAACACACAGATACGCAGTATTTT. This codes for CASSLGAGEHTDTQYF.

The chain carries TRBV5-1 and TRBJ1-4; D remains unclear. Trimming removed 4 bases at V and 8 bases at J, with 12 bases between. The CDR3 sequence is 13 residues long. CDR1 is SGHRS and CDR2 is YFSETQ in the germline V gene. The CDR3 region is CASSPPSGEKLFF. In DNA, the CDR3 is TGCGCCAGCAGCCCGCCCTCCGGCGAAAAACTGTTTTTT.

The chain recombines TRBV7-2 with TRBJ2-7, with D tentatively TRBD1 or TRBD2 (5 bases each). The CDR3 consists of 17 residues. Germline lookup yields CDR1 SGHTA and CDR2 FQGNSA. The germline V and J ends were trimmed by 5 bases and 3 bases, with 23 bases remaining between them. In DNA, the CDR3 is TGTGCCAGCAGCCAAACGCCGGGGCAGCTTGTGGACTACGAGCAGTACTTC. It is translated as CASSQTPGQLVDYEQYF.

This chain joins TRBV2 and TRBJ2-3; 7 bases fit TRBD2. This CDR3 has 15 amino acids. V shed 7 bases, J shed 2 bases, and the junction held 9 bases outside the gene matches. Per germline, CDR1 SNHLY and CDR2 FYNNEI. CDR3 nucleotide sequence: TGTGCCAGCACCCCTGCGAGACTAGCCACAGATACGCAGTATTTT. This sequence encodes CASTPARLATDTQYF.

The rearrangement joins TRBV27 to TRBJ2-5; 8 bases align to TRBD2. The CDR3 is 13 amino acids. Trimming cost V 5 bases and J 3 bases; bases outside gene matches: 2. Looked up from germline, CDR1 is MNHEY and CDR2 is SMNVEV (reference sequence). The CDR3 sequence: CASSLGGEETQYF. The DNA for the CDR3 is TGTGCCAGCAGTCTCGGGGGGGAAGAGACCCAGTACTTC.

The V call is TRBV4-1, the J call TRBJ2-7; 7 nucleotides line up with TRBD2. CDR3 size: 16 residues. CDR1 and CDR2 (germline): MGHRA, YSYEKL. The junction had 11 bases not matched to a gene; V was cut back by 1 base and J by 5 bases. The CDR3 region has the DNA TGCGCCAGCAGCCAAGTTGTGGGAGGGGCCGTCGACGAGCAGTACTTC. It encodes CASSQVVGGAVDEQYF.

The chain uses TRBV5-6 and TRBJ2-1, with TRBD2 matching over 16 bases. CDR1 is SGHDT and CDR2 is YYEEEE in the germline V gene. This CDR3 spans 15 amino acids. After removal of 4 bases from V and 7 bases from J, the junction contained 2 bases not matched to a gene. CDR3 region: CASSMGLAGGNEQFF. CDR3 DNA sequence: TGTGCCAGCAGCATGGGACTAGCGGGAGGGAATGAGCAGTTCTTC.

The chain recombines TRBV7-6 with TRBJ1-1, with no clear D. Germline loops: CDR1 SGHVS, CDR2 FNYEAQ. V was pared by 1 base and J by 4 bases, with 13 bases between. The CDR3 runs to 15 residues. The CDR3 protein is CASSLDPGWGTEAFF. The CDR3 bases are TGTGCCAGCAGCTTAGATCCGGGTTGGGGCACTGAAGCTTTCTTT.

This chain uses TRBV6-5 with TRBJ2-1, with D hard to call. CDR1 and CDR2 from the germline V gene are MNHEY and SVGAGI. The V end was cut by 4 bases, the J end by 1 base, with 14 bases between. The CDR3 spans 16 residues. This CDR3 reads CASSLETPLSYNEQFF. The DNA for the CDR3 is TGTGCCAGCAGTTTAGAAACCCCCCTGTCCTACAATGAGCAGTTCTTC.